This paragraph reports one T cell receptor (beta chain). This sample was included in a study of blood T cell repertoires in COVID-19. Per the authors' pipeline: Reference gene primer amplification gave nucleated cell count estimates. Data came from immunoSEQ multiplex PCR; TCRdb stores just in-frame clones and leaves some out. V and J calls and clone size are those listed in that table; D and trimming were worked out from the DNA. This table holds under 140,000 clones, 60% to 80% found once. The length of the CDR3 is 12 residues. Germline V lookup: CDR1 SEHNR, CDR2 FQNEAQ (reference sequence). Trimming took off 6 bases at V and 11 bases at J, with 14 bases between the two ends.

The sequenced sample was peripheral blood. This clonotype was obtained from a woman aged 80 or over with active or convalescent COVID-19. V gene TRBV7-9 combines with J gene TRBJ2-4; D may be TRBD2 (5 bases). In nucleotides, the CDR3 is TGTGCCAGCAGTCCACCAGCCGGGGTTCAGTACTTC. Amino acid sequence: CASSPPAGVQYF. Looking up the rest from reference TRBV7-9 and TRBJ2-4 gives the full variable domain: DTGVSQNPRHKITKRGQNVTFRCDPISEHNRLYWYRQTLGQGPEFLTYFQNEAQLEKSRLLSDRFSAERPKGSFSTLEIQRTEQGDSAMYLCASSPPAGVQYFGAGTRLSVL.